This record covers a single TCR beta chain. Clones were sequenced by immunoSEQ multiplex PCR, and TCRdb holds only the in-frame ones, with some missing. This table has roughly 80,000 clones, around 93% appearing once. This record belongs to a study of T cell changes during pregnancy in multiple sclerosis. Specimen: peripheral blood, collected in the second trimester of pregnancy. The source is a female donor with multiple sclerosis, enrolled in a pregnancy study.

In DNA form, the CDR3 reads TGTGCCAGCAGTGAAGCGGACAGGTCGAACTATGGCTACACCTTC. This codes for CASSEADRSNYGYTF. The rearrangement links TRBV6-1 to TRBJ1-2; TRBD1 matches at 7 bases. The germline gives CDR1 MNHNS, CDR2 SASEGT. The CDR3 runs to 15 residues. The junction had 3 bases not matched to a gene; V was cut back by 0 bases and J by 2 bases.